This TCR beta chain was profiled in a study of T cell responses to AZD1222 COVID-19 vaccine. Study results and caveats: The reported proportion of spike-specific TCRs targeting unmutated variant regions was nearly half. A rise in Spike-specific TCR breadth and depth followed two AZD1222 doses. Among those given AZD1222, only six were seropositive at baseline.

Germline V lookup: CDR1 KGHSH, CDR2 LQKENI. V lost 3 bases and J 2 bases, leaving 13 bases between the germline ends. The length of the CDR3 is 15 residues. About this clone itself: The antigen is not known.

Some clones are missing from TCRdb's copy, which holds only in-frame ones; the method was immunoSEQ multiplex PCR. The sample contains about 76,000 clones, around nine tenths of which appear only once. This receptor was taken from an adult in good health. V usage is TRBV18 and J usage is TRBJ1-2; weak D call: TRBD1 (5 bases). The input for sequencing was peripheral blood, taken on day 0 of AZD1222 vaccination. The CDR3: CASSPGVSANYGYTF. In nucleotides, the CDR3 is TGTGCCAGCTCACCGGGGGTATCAGCCAACTATGGCTACACCTTC.